These 22 T cell receptor beta chains were sequenced from one sample in a study of Ad26.COV2.S vaccination and SARS-CoV-2 variants. Here immunoSEQ multiplex PCR was the method, and the copy in TCRdb shows in-frame clones only, minus some. The sample lists about 350,000 clones, approximately 90% occurring once. This specimen consisted of peripheral blood, obtained after recovery from COVID-19. Receptor source: a human donor who had recovered from COVID-19.

The chain carries TRBV4-1 and TRBJ2-5; D ambiguous. Trimming removed 0 bases from V and 5 bases from J, with 13 bases in between. Germline V lookup: CDR1 MGHRA, CDR2 YSYEKL. This CDR3 comprises 15 residues. CDR3 sequence: CASSQDRKGHETQYF. In DNA, the CDR3 is TGCGCCAGCAGCCAAGATCGAAAGGGTCACGAGACCCAGTACTTC.

The chain joins TRBV10-1 to TRBJ1-6; tentatively, D is TRBD1 (5 bases). Germline V gene lookup returns CDR1 WNHNN and CDR2 SYGVQD (reference sequence). V lost 0 bases and J lost 10, with 7 bases in between. CDR3 length: 13 amino acids. CDR3 residues: CASSESQGSPLHF. The CDR3 DNA follows: TGCGCCAGCAGTGAGTCTCAGGGATCACCCCTCCACTTT.

This clone was recorded only once. The chain employs TRBV5-1 and TRBJ1-1, with D maybe TRBD1 (5 bases). Germline loops: CDR1 SGHRS, CDR2 YFSETQ. This CDR3 is 14 amino acids long. V was shortened by 0 bases and J by 7 bases, with 13 bases between the two germline ends. The CDR3 DNA reads as TGCGCCAGCAGCTTGGATAAGGGGTATGGTGAAGCTTTCTTT. It encodes CASSLDKGYGEAFF. Variable domain in full (rest from reference TRBV5-1 and TRBJ1-1): KAGVTQTPRYLIKTRGQQVTLSCSPISGHRSVSWYQQTPGQGLQFLFEYFSETQRNKGNFPGRFSGRQFSNSRSEMNVSTLELGDSALYLCASSLDKGYGEAFFGQGTRLTVV.

CDR3 sequence: CASSENRGDPYGYTF. In DNA form, the CDR3 reads TGTGCCAGCAGTGAAAACAGGGGAGACCCCTATGGCTACACCTTC. V and J are TRBV2 and TRBJ1-2; 7 bases line up with TRBD1. The germline V gene encodes CDR1 SNHLY and CDR2 FYNNEI. Germline trimming cut 2 bases from V and 4 bases from J; bases unmatched to any gene: 7. This CDR3 is 15 amino acids long.

The chain carries TRBV12-5 and TRBJ2-5, with a weak D call TRBD2 (6 bases). The germline V gene has CDR1 LGHNT and CDR2 FRNRAP. This CDR3 is 13 amino acids long. V lost 6 bases and J lost 1, with 9 bases in between. The DNA of the CDR3 is TGTGCTAGTGGGCGGGACTTCCAAGAGACCCAGTACTTC. Translated: CASGRDFQETQYF.

This chain links TRBV25-1 with TRBJ2-2; D may be TRBD2 (6 bases). The germline V and J ends were trimmed by 1 base and 2 bases, with 14 bases remaining between them. CDR3 length equals 17 residues. CDR1 is MGHDK, CDR2 SYGVNS, per germline. In DNA, the CDR3 is TGTGCCAGCAGTGAATCGCTTTGGGGGGTTAACACCGGGGAGCTGTTTTTT. It translates to CASSESLWGVNTGELFF.

The rearrangement joins TRBV14 to TRBJ1-1; D perhaps matches TRBD1 (6 bases). Germline loops: CDR1 SGHDN, CDR2 FVKESK. V gave up 3 bases and J gave up 0 bases, with 14 bases separating them. This CDR3 has 16 amino acids. The CDR3 DNA is TGTGCCAGCAGCCAGATACTCGGGACATTGAACACTGAAGCTTTCTTT. It codes for CASSQILGTLNTEAFF.

The rearrangement links TRBV6-5 to TRBJ2-7; TRBD2 aligns across 9 bases. The V and J ends lost 6 bases and 3 bases, in that order; junction bases with no gene match: 9. Germline V lookup: CDR1 MNHEY, CDR2 SVGAGI. This CDR3 comprises 15 residues. This CDR3 is CASSPPPSGDYEQYF. The CDR3 DNA sequence: TGTGCCAGCAGCCCCCCCCCTAGCGGGGACTACGAGCAGTACTTC.

The chain combines TRBV9 with TRBJ1-4, with D possibly TRBD1 on 5 matching bases. This CDR3 contains 13 residues. Trimming removed 4 bases at V and 5 bases at J, with 9 bases between. Per germline, CDR1 SGDLS and CDR2 YYNGEE. CDR3 DNA: TGTGCCAGCAGCCGAGGGGCGAATGAAAAACTGTTTTTT. This encodes CASSRGANEKLFF. Full variable domain (rest looked up from reference TRBV9 and TRBJ1-4): DSGVTQTPKHLITATGQRVTLRCSPRSGDLSVYWYQQSLDQGLQFLIQYYNGEERAKGNILERFSAQQFPDLHSELNLSSLELGDSALYFCASSRGANEKLFFGSGTQLSVL.

CDR3 nucleotide sequence: TGCGCCAGCAGTGAATTAGGGGTGGCAGATACGCAGTATTTT. This codes for CASSELGVADTQYF. The rearrangement uses TRBV10-1 and TRBJ2-3; TRBD1 might be the D (5 bases). Germline lookup yields CDR1 WNHNN and CDR2 SYGVQD (reference sequence). This CDR3 region has 14 residues. The V gene lost 3 bases and the J gene lost 4 bases, with 11 bases spanning the gap.

The chain uses TRBV27 and TRBJ1-2; D unresolved. V lost 1 base and J 2 bases, leaving 11 bases between the germline ends. The CDR3 contains 15 residues. In germline, CDR1 is MNHEY, CDR2 SMNVEV (reference sequence). CDR3 region: CASSLLGSRNYGYTF. In nucleotides, the CDR3 is TGTGCCAGCAGTTTATTGGGATCGCGGAACTATGGCTACACCTTC.

J is TRBJ1-4 and V is TRBV20-1; the D is unclear. CDR1 is DFQATT and CDR2 is SNEGSKA in the germline V gene (reference sequence). Trimming cost V 1 base and J 8 bases, with 5 bases left between them. This CDR3 region has 11 residues. The CDR3 here is CSARGGEKLFF. The CDR3 nucleotides read TGCAGTGCTAGAGGAGGGGAAAAACTGTTTTTT.

The chain is built from TRBV10-3 and TRBJ1-2; D unresolved. V was trimmed by 8 bases and J by 1 base, leaving 11 bases between them. This CDR3 comprises 13 residues. Germline loops: CDR1 ENHRY, CDR2 SYGVKD. The CDR3 reads CAIDRSNNYGYTF. The CDR3 region has the DNA TGTGCCATCGACCGAAGTAATAACTATGGCTACACCTTC.

V usage is TRBV13 and J usage is TRBJ1-1, with D perhaps matching TRBD1 (5 bases). Germline CDR1 reads PRHDT; CDR2 reads FYEKMQ (reference sequence). This CDR3 region has 13 residues. Trimming stripped 6 bases from V and 3 bases from J, with 11 bases between. The CDR3 region is CASRGRDHTEAFF. DNA of the CDR3: TGTGCCAGCAGAGGCAGGGACCACACTGAAGCTTTCTTT.

This chain links TRBV5-8 with TRBJ1-2, with D uncertain. The V end was cut by 2 bases, the J end by 4 bases, with 12 bases between. CDR1 is SGHTS, CDR2 YDEGEE, per germline. The CDR3 totals 14 residues. The CDR3 loop reads CASSFSINSYGYTF. CDR3 DNA sequence: TGTGCCAGCAGCTTCTCAATCAACAGCTATGGCTACACCTTC.

This rearrangement joins TRBV29-1 to TRBJ1-1, with D possibly being TRBD1 (5 bases). In germline, CDR1 is SQVTM, CDR2 ANQGSEA. V gave up 6 bases and J gave up 6 bases, with 14 bases separating them. The length of the CDR3 is 12 residues. The CDR3 region is CSVGTGFSEAFF. The DNA for the CDR3 is TGCAGCGTGGGGACGGGCTTCTCTGAAGCTTTCTTT.

This chain uses TRBV7-9 with TRBJ1-1, with a tentative D call TRBD1 (5 bases). V lost 3 bases, J lost 0 bases, and 14 bases lay in between. The CDR3 contains 16 residues. Looked up from germline, CDR1 is SEHNR and CDR2 is FQNEAQ (reference sequence). This CDR3 reads CASSFSVWDLNTEAFF. For the CDR3, the DNA is TGTGCCAGCAGCTTCTCAGTATGGGACCTGAACACTGAAGCTTTCTTT. The entire variable domain, with the rest obtained from reference TRBV7-9 and TRBJ1-1, is as follows: DTGVSQNPRHKITKRGQNVTFRCDPISEHNRLYWYRQTLGQGPEFLTYFQNEAQLEKSRLLSDRFSAERPKGSFSTLEIQRTEQGDSAMYLCASSFSVWDLNTEAFFGQGTRLTVV.

The V and J genes are TRBV29-1 and TRBJ2-5, with a possible D match to TRBD2 (6 bases). The CDR3 spans 14 residues. Germline V gene data show CDR1 as SQVTM and CDR2 as ANQGSEA. The ends were cut back, 1 base at V and 5 bases at J, with 14 bases in the middle. The CDR3 nucleotides are TGCAGCGTTGAAGGTTTTGGGGGGACGGAGACCCAGTACTTC. It yields the protein CSVEGFGGTETQYF.

The CDR3 coding sequence is TGTGCCAGCTCACCCGCAGGGGTTTATGGAAACACCATATATTTT. This encodes CASSPAGVYGNTIYF. The V gene is TRBV18, the J gene TRBJ1-3, with D possibly matching TRBD1 (6 bases). The length of the CDR3 is 15 residues. Trimming removed 3 bases from V and 3 bases from J, with 12 bases in between. The V gene's germline CDR1 is KGHSH and CDR2 LQKENI. The full variable domain, rest sourced from reference TRBV18 and TRBJ1-3, is NAGVMQNPRHLVRRRGQEARLRCSPMKGHSHVYWYRQLPEEGLKFMVYLQKENIIDESGMPKERFSAEFPKEGPSILRIQQVVRGDSAAYFCASSPAGVYGNTIYFGEGSWLTVV.

The chain combines TRBV10-1 with TRBJ1-1; D remains unclear. The CDR3 has 15 residues. Between the trimmed V and J ends, which lost 1 base and 1 base, there was a span of 10 bases. Germline CDR1 WNHNN, CDR2 SYGVQD (reference sequence). DNA for the CDR3: TGCGCCAGCAGTGAGTTCCAGGAGTGGAACACTGAAGCTTTCTTT. Encoded protein: CASSEFQEWNTEAFF.

The rearrangement joins TRBV6-5 to TRBJ2-2; 10 nucleotides match TRBD1. The CDR3 is made up of 15 amino acids. The V segment lost 2 bases and the J segment 6 bases; nucleotides outside the gene matches: 3. Germline CDR1 and CDR2: MNHEY and SVGAGI. CDR3 loop: CASSYAGTGAGELFF. In nucleotides, the CDR3 is TGTGCCAGCAGTTACGCCGGGACAGGGGCCGGGGAGCTGTTTTTT.

This clone has just a few counts. This chain uses TRBV4-1 with TRBJ1-6; a weak D match, TRBD1 (5 bases). This CDR3 has 13 residues. CDR1 is MGHRA and CDR2 is YSYEKL in the germline V gene. The V and J ends lost 2 bases and 16 bases respectively, with 15 bases between them. CDR3 in amino acids: CASSQWAFRELHF. Here the CDR3 DNA reads TGCGCCAGCAGCCAATGGGCTTTCAGGGAGCTCCACTTT.